Below are 13 T cell receptor beta chains sequenced from a single sample in a study of shared clonotypes between healthy human individuals. Produced via immunoSEQ multiplex PCR; TCRdb's table is partial and in-frame only. The sample includes about 680,000 clones, around 72% of them seen just once. Sequenced sample: memory CD4+ T cells sorted from blood. As to subset: CD45RA-negative fraction. These receptor sequences come from a woman in her 30s in good health.

As for this clone: Other DNA sequences in this sample translate to the same CDR3. This rearrangement joins TRBV6-5 to TRBJ1-2; D perhaps matches TRBD1 (5 bases). Per germline, CDR1 MNHEY and CDR2 SVGAGI. Trimming took off 0 bases at V and 3 bases at J, with 8 bases between the two ends. This CDR3 region has 14 residues. The CDR3 DNA follows: TGTGCCAGCAGTTACTCCGGGACGGACTATGGCTACACCTTC. Translation: CASSYSGTDYGYTF.

The chain has TRBV7-8 and TRBJ1-1; TRBD1 aligns across 7 bases. Germline V lookup: CDR1 SGHVS, CDR2 FQNEAQ. Trimming cost V 5 bases and J 2 bases; bases outside gene matches: 8. This CDR3 contains 15 residues. Written as DNA, the CDR3 is TGTGCCAGCAGCCTCAGACAGGGTCGTAACACTGAAGCTTTCTTT. This sequence encodes CASSLRQGRNTEAFF.

The sample holds one count of this clone. The chain uses TRBV10-3 and TRBJ1-1, with a weak D call TRBD1 (6 bases). The V end was cut by 8 bases, the J end by 1 base, with 14 bases between. This CDR3 contains 14 residues. The germline CDR1 and CDR2 sequences are ENHRY and SYGVKD. The CDR3 sequence: CAIRDTNSNTEAFF. In nucleotides, the CDR3 is TGTGCCATCCGGGACACCAATTCGAACACTGAAGCTTTCTTT.

This clone was found many times. The genes are TRBV7-8 and TRBJ2-5, with unresolved D. V dropped 0 bases and J dropped 3 bases, with 5 bases sitting between them. CDR1 and CDR2 (germline): SGHVS, FQNEAQ. This CDR3 is 13 amino acids long. CDR3 residues: CASSLAFKETQYF. The CDR3 nucleotides are TGTGCCAGCAGCTTAGCCTTTAAAGAGACCCAGTACTTC.

This chain links TRBV2 with TRBJ2-1; TRBD1 is a possible D gene (5 bases). Germline V gives CDR1 SNHLY, CDR2 FYNNEI. The CDR3 contains 13 residues. The V end lost 4 bases, the J end lost 4 bases, and 8 bases lay between the germline ends. The CDR3 DNA follows: TGTGCCAGCAGTGGGGGCTTTTACAATGAGCAGTTCTTC. This codes for CASSGGFYNEQFF.

The chain links TRBV6-6 to TRBJ1-2; D remains unclear. The CDR3 length is 12 residues. Germline V gives CDR1 MNHNY, CDR2 SVGAGI (reference sequence). V lost 5 bases and J lost 3, with 7 bases in between. CDR3 coding DNA: TGTGCCAGCAGTCCGGACGACTATGGCTACACCTTC. Its protein product is CASSPDDYGYTF.

This chain links TRBV10-2 with TRBJ1-5, with a tentative D call TRBD1 (5 bases). This CDR3 is 20 amino acids long. The ends were cut back, 2 bases at V and 1 base at J, with 24 bases in the middle. Germline CDR1 and CDR2: WSHSY and SAAADI. CDR3 sequence (DNA): TGCGCCAGCAGTGAGAGGTTCGAGCAGGGTAGGACCTGGAGCAATCAGCCCCAGCATTTT. This codes for CASSERFEQGRTWSNQPQHF.

The J gene is TRBJ2-7, the V gene TRBV2; D unresolved. The CDR3 consists of 13 residues. CDR1 is SNHLY, CDR2 FYNNEI, per germline. V was cut by 7 bases and J by 4 bases, with 14 bases left in between. The CDR3 DNA follows: TGTGCCAGCACCCGACAATCTGGATACGAGCAGTACTTC. Translated: CASTRQSGYEQYF.

The chain uses TRBV28 and TRBJ1-2, with D unresolved. The CDR3 contains 15 residues. Germline CDR1 is MDHEN and CDR2 is SYDVKM. V was pared by 4 bases and J by 1 base, with 13 bases between. This chain's CDR3 is CASSSPGPINYGYTF. The CDR3 bases are TGTGCCAGCAGTTCCCCGGGTCCGATTAACTATGGCTACACCTTC.

This chain uses TRBV5-8 with TRBJ2-7, with 7 bases identical to TRBD1. The CDR3 is 14 amino acids. Germline CDR1 is SGHTS and CDR2 is YDEGEE. The trim removed 6 bases at V and 2 bases at J, leaving 8 bases unmatched. CDR3 loop: CASTDPGQPYEQYF. The CDR3 DNA reads as TGTGCCAGCACCGACCCGGGACAGCCCTACGAGCAGTACTTC. The entire variable domain, with the rest obtained from reference TRBV5-8 and TRBJ2-7, is as follows: EAGVTQSPTHLIKTRGQQATLRCSPISGHTSVYWYQQALGLGLQFLLWYDEGEERNRGNFPPRFSGRQFPNYSSELNVNALELEDSALYLCASTDPGQPYEQYFGPGTRLTVT.

The chain combines TRBV29-1 with TRBJ2-5, with D possibly being TRBD1 or TRBD2 (5 bases each). CDR1 is SQVTM and CDR2 is ANQGSEA in the germline V gene. V was cut by 4 bases and J by 6 bases, with 9 bases left in between. The CDR3 contains 11 residues. CDR3 sequence (DNA): TGCAGCGTTGCGGGGCCACAGACCCAGTACTTC. Its protein product is CSVAGPQTQYF.

The genes are TRBV5-8 and TRBJ2-1, with 8 bases lining up with TRBD1. J was trimmed by 9 bases and V by 2 bases; bases with no gene match: 4. CDR1 and CDR2 from the germline V gene are SGHTS and YDEGEE. The CDR3 has 13 residues. DNA of the CDR3: TGTGCCAGCAGCTTCACAGGGGGAGGTGAGCAGTTCTTC. This encodes CASSFTGGGEQFF.

The chain joins TRBV18 to TRBJ2-2; no clear D gene. V was cut by 0 bases and J by 7 bases, with 12 bases left in between. Germline V lookup: CDR1 KGHSH, CDR2 LQKENI. The CDR3 covers 15 residues. The CDR3 DNA sequence: TGTGCCAGCTCACCACCGGGAAGACGGAGCGGGGAGCTGTTTTTT. Protein: CASSPPGRRSGELFF.